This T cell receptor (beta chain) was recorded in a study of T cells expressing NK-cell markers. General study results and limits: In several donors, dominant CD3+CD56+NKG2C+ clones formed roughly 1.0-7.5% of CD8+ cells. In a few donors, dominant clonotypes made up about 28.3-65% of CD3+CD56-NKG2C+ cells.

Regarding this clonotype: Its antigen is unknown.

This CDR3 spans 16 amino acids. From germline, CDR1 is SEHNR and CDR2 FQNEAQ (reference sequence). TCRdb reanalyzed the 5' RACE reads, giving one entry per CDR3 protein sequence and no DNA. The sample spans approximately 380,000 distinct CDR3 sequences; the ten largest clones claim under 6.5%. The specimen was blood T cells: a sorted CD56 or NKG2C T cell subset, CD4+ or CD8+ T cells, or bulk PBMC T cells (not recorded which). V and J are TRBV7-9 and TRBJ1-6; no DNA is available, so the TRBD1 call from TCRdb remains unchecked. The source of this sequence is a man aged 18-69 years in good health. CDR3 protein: CASSLEGTPRVSPLHF.